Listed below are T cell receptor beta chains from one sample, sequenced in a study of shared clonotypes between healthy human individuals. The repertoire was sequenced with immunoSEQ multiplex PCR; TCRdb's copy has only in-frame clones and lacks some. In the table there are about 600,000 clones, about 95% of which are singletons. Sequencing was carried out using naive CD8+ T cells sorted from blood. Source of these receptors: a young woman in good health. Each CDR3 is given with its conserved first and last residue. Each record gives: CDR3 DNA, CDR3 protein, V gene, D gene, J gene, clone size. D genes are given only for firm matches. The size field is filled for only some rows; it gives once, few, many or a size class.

TGTGCCAGCAGTGGACGGTACACAGATACGCAGTATTTT	CASSGRYTDTQYF	TRBV6-5	.	TRBJ2-3	.
TGTGCCAGCAGCGACCGATACCCTGGGTACACTGAAGCTTTCTTT	CASSDRYPGYTEAFF	TRBV7-2	.	TRBJ1-1	.
TGTGCCAGCAGTTTAAGCAGGCTCCCCTACAATGAGCAGTTCTTC	CASSLSRLPYNEQFF	TRBV28	.	TRBJ2-1	.
TGTGCCAGCAGCCACCGGGACAGGGACTTCTCTGGGGCCAACGTCCTGACTTTC	CASSHRDRDFSGANVLTF	TRBV14	TRBD1	TRBJ2-6	.
TGTGCCAGCAGCTTGGGGACAGGGGATGGTGGCTACACCTTC	CASSLGTGDGGYTF	TRBV5-4	TRBD1	TRBJ1-2	.
TGCGCCAGCAGCTTCGGGGACAGGGGGTTCAGGGGCACAGATACGCAGTATTTT	CASSFGDRGFRGTDTQYF	TRBV5-1	TRBD1	TRBJ2-3	.
TGTGCCAGCAGCCTCAGTTGGGGGGACAGGGGAGATTACGAGCAGTACTTC	CASSLSWGDRGDYEQYF	TRBV27	TRBD1	TRBJ2-7	.
TGTGCCAGCAGCTTGGTAGGAGACGGAAACACCATATATTTT	CASSLVGDGNTIYF	TRBV5-4	.	TRBJ1-3	.
TGCGCCAGCAGTGAAGATCTGGGCACTTGGAACACTGAAGCTTTCTTT	CASSEDLGTWNTEAFF	TRBV10-1	.	TRBJ1-1	.
TGTGCCAGCAGTCAATACGGAGATACGCAGTATTTT	CASSQYGDTQYF	TRBV28	.	TRBJ2-3	.
TGTGCCATCAGTGAAGGTGTATCCTACGAGCAGTACTTC	CAISEGVSYEQYF	TRBV10-3	.	TRBJ2-7	.
TGCGCCAGCAGCCCAGGACTACCCCACACCGGGGAGCTGTTTTTT	CASSPGLPHTGELFF	TRBV5-1	.	TRBJ2-2	.
TGTGCCAGCGACAGGGGGACTGAGCAGTTCTTC	CASDRGTEQFF	TRBV28	TRBD1	TRBJ2-1	.
TGTGCCACTTCTTTAGCGGGAGGACACTACGAGCAGTACTTC	CATSLAGGHYEQYF	TRBV19	TRBD2	TRBJ2-7	.
TGTGCCAGCAGCCAAGGAGCGGGAGGGCCCTCCTACAATGAGCAGTTCTTC	CASSQGAGGPSYNEQFF	TRBV14	TRBD2	TRBJ2-1	.
TGTGCCAGCAGTTCCAGTATTAGCGGACCCCGATTTCCCTCCTACAATGAGCAGTTCTTC	CASSSSISGPRFPSYNEQFF	TRBV28	.	TRBJ2-1	.
TGTGCCAGCAGCTTATCTTTCAGGGGTGAAAAACTGTTTTTT	CASSLSFRGEKLFF	TRBV7-2	.	TRBJ1-4	.
TGTGCCAGCTTGGCTAGCGGGAGGCTTCAAGAGACCCAGTACTTC	CASLASGRLQETQYF	TRBV2	TRBD2	TRBJ2-5	.
TGTGCCAGCAGCTCGAGGGCCGGAAATGAGCAGTTCTTC	CASSSRAGNEQFF	TRBV11-3	.	TRBJ2-1	.
TGTGCCAGCAGCTTACTTAAGCGGTTAAGCCCAGATACGCAGTATTTT	CASSLLKRLSPDTQYF	TRBV7-8	.	TRBJ2-3	.
TGCGCCAGCAGCCATAGGGGGGACGGAGAAGAGACCCAGTACTTC	CASSHRGDGEETQYF	TRBV4-1	.	TRBJ2-5	.
TGTGCCAGCAGCCCGGGGGGGGAGGACAATGAGCAGTTCTTC	CASSPGGEDNEQFF	TRBV7-8	TRBD2	TRBJ2-1	.
TGCGCCAGCAGCCTCGGACTCCTCACCGGGGAGCTGTTTTTT	CASSLGLLTGELFF	TRBV4-1	.	TRBJ2-2	.
TGCGCCAGCAGCCACCTCGGAGGGGACGAGCAGTACTTC	CASSHLGGDEQYF	TRBV4-1	.	TRBJ2-7	.
TGTGCCAGTAGTCTCTCACACGGGGGGACTGAGCAGTTCTTC	CASSLSHGGTEQFF	TRBV19	TRBD2	TRBJ2-1	.
TGTGCCAGCAGTTACTCGGACGAAAACAATGAGCAGTTCTTC	CASSYSDENNEQFF	TRBV6-6	.	TRBJ2-1	.
TGTGCTAGTGGTCCAGGTACGAATGGCTACACCTTC	CASGPGTNGYTF	TRBV12-5	.	TRBJ1-2	.
TGTGCCAGCAGTCAAGCTAACTATGGCTACACCTTC	CASSQANYGYTF	TRBV28	.	TRBJ1-2	once
TGTGCCAGTAGTCCCAGCGACAATGAGCAGTTCTTC	CASSPSDNEQFF	TRBV19	.	TRBJ2-1	.
TGTGCCAGCGGGCAGGGGGCTTTGGACGAGCAGTACTTC	CASGQGALDEQYF	TRBV7-6	TRBD1	TRBJ2-7	.
TGTGCCAGCAGTTTTCCGCGGGGGCCACGCAACACCGGGGAGCTGTTTTTT	CASSFPRGPRNTGELFF	TRBV28	.	TRBJ2-2	.
TGTGCCAGCAGCGAAAACAATGAGCAGTTCTTC	CASSENNEQFF	TRBV2	.	TRBJ2-1	.
TGCGCCAGCTCCTGGAGGGGTAGCGGGAGTCGCCGTGAGCAGTTCTTC	CASSWRGSGSRREQFF	TRBV5-1	TRBD2	TRBJ2-1	once
TGTGCCAGCAGCTACGACAGGGGATCGGCCGAGCAGTACTTC	CASSYDRGSAEQYF	TRBV11-1	TRBD1	TRBJ2-7	.
TGTGCCAGCAGTTGGTCTAGCGAGTCCTACGAGCAGTACTTC	CASSWSSESYEQYF	TRBV27	.	TRBJ2-7	.
TGCGCCAGCAGGGGGTGGGATGACAACGAGCAGTACTTC	CASRGWDDNEQYF	TRBV5-1	.	TRBJ2-7	.
TGCGCCAGCAGCTTGGTCACAGGAGACCACGAGCAGTACTTC	CASSLVTGDHEQYF	TRBV5-1	.	TRBJ2-7	.
TGTGCCAGCAGCTTAGCAGGGGCAAACACCGGGGAGCTGTTTTTT	CASSLAGANTGELFF	TRBV11-2	.	TRBJ2-2	.
TGTGCCAGCAGTCCTACCGGGACAGTCTCCTACGAGCAGTACTTC	CASSPTGTVSYEQYF	TRBV28	TRBD1	TRBJ2-7	.
TGTGCCAGCAGTTTACGGGGGGCGAGCTACGAGCAGTACTTC	CASSLRGASYEQYF	TRBV27	.	TRBJ2-7	.
TGTGCCACCGCGATGGCAGCTAATGAAAAACTGTTTTTT	CATAMAANEKLFF	TRBV13	.	TRBJ1-4	few
TGCGCCAGCAGCCCAGGGGGCGAAACTGAAGCTTTCTTT	CASSPGGETEAFF	TRBV5-1	TRBD1	TRBJ1-1	.
TGTGCCAGCAGCTTAAGGTACGAGCAGTTCTTC	CASSLRYEQFF	TRBV7-8	.	TRBJ2-1	.
TGTGCCAGCAGGGACTCCTACGAGCAGTACTTC	CASRDSYEQYF	TRBV11-2	.	TRBJ2-7	once
TGTGCCAGCAGCCGCTACAGGGGCCTCCAAGAGACCCAGTACTTC	CASSRYRGLQETQYF	TRBV14	TRBD1	TRBJ2-5	few
TGTGCCAGCAGCTCAATTCTAGCGGGAGATCCCGAGCAGTACTTC	CASSSILAGDPEQYF	TRBV13	TRBD2	TRBJ2-7	.
TGTGCCAGCACCCTGACTAGCGGGGGCCGGGGAGAGCAGTTCTTC	CASTLTSGGRGEQFF	TRBV28	TRBD2	TRBJ2-1	.
TGTGCCAGCAGTTTACTGGGGGTGGGCACAGATACGCAGTATTTT	CASSLLGVGTDTQYF	TRBV28	.	TRBJ2-3	.
TGTGCCAGCAGTTTAGCGGGGGACACCGGGGAGCTGTTTTTT	CASSLAGDTGELFF	TRBV28	TRBD2	TRBJ2-2	.
TGTGCCAGCAGCTCTAACCCGGGACTAGCGGGGGAGACCCAGTACTTC	CASSSNPGLAGETQYF	TRBV7-9	TRBD2	TRBJ2-5	.
TGTGCCAGCAGCTTGGACAGATCTAACTATGGCTACACCTTC	CASSLDRSNYGYTF	TRBV5-6	.	TRBJ1-2	.
TGTGCCAGCAGGGATCAAGGGAGCTACGAGCAGTACTTC	CASRDQGSYEQYF	TRBV2	.	TRBJ2-7	once
TGTGCCAGCACCGCTAGCGGACAAGAGACCCAGTACTTC	CASTASGQETQYF	TRBV2	TRBD2	TRBJ2-5	.
TGTGCCAGTAGTGGACAGGGAGGGGACATTCAGTACTTC	CASSGQGGDIQYF	TRBV19	.	TRBJ2-4	.